Given below is one T cell receptor (beta chain) in context. The CDR3 is made up of 17 amino acids. J lost 2 bases, V lost 4 bases, and 11 bases had no gene match. The germline V gene has CDR1 SNHLY and CDR2 FYNNEI. This specimen comes from a study of T cell changes during pregnancy in multiple sclerosis. Generated by immunoSEQ multiplex PCR, the TCRdb table keeps only in-frame clones and is missing some. The sample lists around 40,000 clones, over 80% occurring once. This rearrangement joins TRBV2 to TRBJ2-3; 8 nucleotides line up with TRBD2. The source is a female donor with multiple sclerosis, enrolled in a pregnancy study. The sequencing here drew on CD4+ T cells from peripheral blood mononuclear cells, taken before pregnancy. The CDR3 DNA sequence: TGTGCCAGCAGTGGGGGCCCCGAGCGGGGGTCCACAGATACGCAGTATTTT. This encodes CASSGGPERGSTDTQYF.